Below, one T cell receptor beta chain is given with its context. The method was immunoSEQ multiplex PCR; TCRdb's version includes in-frame clones alone and lacks a portion of them. The sample has about 78,000 clones, 90% seen once; the top ten hold about 3%. The sample comes from a study of T cell responses to AZD1222 COVID-19 vaccine. Germline values: CDR1 MGHDK, CDR2 SYGVNS. V lost 3 bases and J lost 3; bases outside the gene matches: 4. The CDR3 is made up of 15 amino acids. The sample was peripheral blood, taken 28 days after the second AZD1222 dose. J is TRBJ2-2 and V is TRBV25-1, with 7 bases matching TRBD1. The TCR originated in an adult who received the AZD1222 COVID-19 vaccine. The CDR3 bases are TGTGCCAGCAGTGAGACAGGGACGTACACCGGGGAGCTGTTTTTT. This encodes CASSETGTYTGELFF.